A single sample is the source of the 26 T cell receptor beta chains below, sequenced in a study of cytomegalovirus exposure and HLA in healthy donors. The PCR ran on 60 Vbeta and 13 Jbeta primers. Here immunoSEQ multiplex PCR was the method, and the copy in TCRdb shows in-frame clones only, minus some. The sample has around 100,000 clones, 78% seen once. Sequencing was done on a sample of PBMCs. These receptors came from a woman aged 40 to 49 in good health and CMV-seronegative.

This sequence joins TRBV7-9 and TRBJ1-2; 8 nucleotides match TRBD1. CDR1 and CDR2 (germline): SEHNR, FQNEAQ (reference sequence). Germline trimming cut 8 bases from V and 5 bases from J; bases unmatched to any gene: 4. This CDR3 contains 12 residues. The CDR3 spells CASATGGYGYTF. The CDR3 nucleotides read TGTGCCAGCGCCACAGGGGGGTATGGCTACACCTTC.

The chain employs TRBV9 and TRBJ1-4; D ambiguous. The germline V gene encodes CDR1 SGDLS and CDR2 YYNGEE. Trimming cost V 0 bases and J 4 bases, with 22 bases left between them. CDR3 length equals 19 residues. CDR3 bases: TGTGCCAGCAGCGTAGGGCCTGGAAGCGCCCGTCGGGATAATGAAAAACTGTTTTTT. Amino acids: CASSVGPGSARRDNEKLFF.

The rearrangement uses TRBV4-1 and TRBJ1-2; no definite D call. Germline-derived CDR1 and CDR2 are MGHRA and YSYEKL. CDR3 length: 14 residues. With 1 base removed from V and 8 bases from J, the gap between germline ends came to 14 bases. CDR3 protein: CASSQVPTEWGYTF. The CDR3 DNA reads as TGCGCCAGCAGCCAAGTCCCGACGGAGTGGGGCTACACCTTC.

In this sample, this clone turned up a few times. This chain joins TRBV27 and TRBJ2-7; 7 nucleotides agree with TRBD1. J gave up 5 bases and V 5 bases, and 9 bases lay outside the gene matches. The CDR3 has 14 amino acids. The V gene's germline CDR1 is MNHEY and CDR2 SMNVEV (reference sequence). CDR3 DNA: TGTGCCAGCAGTACAAGGGGGCGCGTCGACGAGCAGTACTTC. This sequence encodes CASSTRGRVDEQYF.

CDR3 DNA: TGTGCCAGCAGTTTCAGGGGGATGAGCGAGCAGTACTTC. This sequence encodes CASSFRGMSEQYF. The chain has TRBV28 and TRBJ2-7, with TRBD1 matching over 7 bases. The V gene end was trimmed by 3 bases and the J gene end by 6 bases; junction bases not matched to a gene: 5. The CDR3 contains 13 residues. Germline V CDR1 and CDR2: MDHEN, SYDVKM.

This chain links TRBV25-1 with TRBJ2-2, with 12 bases identical to TRBD1. Germline V gives CDR1 MGHDK, CDR2 SYGVNS. With 3 bases clipped from V and 6 bases from J, the junction kept 11 bases outside the gene matches. CDR3 size: 18 residues. DNA of the CDR3: TGTGCCAGCAGTGATACCGGGACAGGGGGCAGATTCTCCGGGGAGCTGTTTTTT. Translating gives CASSDTGTGGRFSGELFF.

The V call is TRBV23-1, the J call TRBJ2-1, with TRBD1 matching over 7 bases. TRBV23-1 has ORF status, its function being uncertain. This CDR3 has 15 amino acids. V lost 8 bases to trimming and J lost 4 bases; unmatched junction nucleotides: 11. The CDR3 DNA is TGCGCCAGCTTTACACAGGGGCCACGTTACAATGAGCAGTTCTTC. Protein sequence: CASFTQGPRYNEQFF.

This clone was seen a handful of times. Germline is not matched at one junction end, which may reflect a read error. The chain combines TRBV7-7 with TRBJ1-1, with 7 bases matching TRBD1. This CDR3 comprises 18 residues. Germline assignment: CDR1 SSHAT and CDR2 FNYEAQ (reference sequence). The CDR3, as DNA: TGTGCTAGCAGCTTAGCGCGGGACAGACGGCCGGGGAACACTGAAGCTTTCTTT. This encodes CASSLARDRRPGNTEAFF.

The rearrangement uses TRBV19 and TRBJ1-2; 7 bases fit TRBD1. The CDR3 spans 15 residues. The V and J ends lost 3 bases and 4 bases, in that order; junction bases with no gene match: 8. Germline CDR1 LNHDA, CDR2 SQIVND (reference sequence). CDR3 DNA sequence: TGTGCCAGTAGTATGGCGGGACAGCTTCTCTATGGCTACACCTTC. It specifies CASSMAGQLLYGYTF.

This clone was counted between two and nine times. The V call is TRBV9, the J call TRBJ2-2; perhaps TRBD2 as D (6 bases). The CDR3 totals 16 residues. V was cut by 0 bases and J by 4 bases, with 13 bases left in between. Germline assignment: CDR1 SGDLS and CDR2 YYNGEE. The CDR3 here is CASSVDGGDVTGELFF. CDR3 sequence (DNA): TGTGCCAGCAGCGTAGATGGAGGGGATGTCACCGGGGAGCTGTTTTTT.

The chain joins TRBV28 to TRBJ2-1; D gene uncertain. Germline V lookup: CDR1 MDHEN, CDR2 SYDVKM. The CDR3 spans 14 residues. The V end was cut by 5 bases, the J end by 0 bases, with 8 bases between. The CDR3 region is CASSGASSYNEQFF. The CDR3 nucleotides read TGTGCCAGCAGTGGAGCCAGCTCCTACAATGAGCAGTTCTTC.

This chain connects TRBV28 to TRBJ2-3; possible D gene TRBD1, 5 bases. CDR1 is MDHEN, CDR2 SYDVKM, per germline. The V and J ends lost 10 bases and 1 base respectively, with 15 bases between them. The CDR3 spans 14 residues. The CDR3: CAITGRGRTDTQYF. CDR3 in DNA: TGTGCCATTACTGGTAGGGGTCGCACAGATACGCAGTATTTT. The entire variable domain, with the rest obtained from reference TRBV28 and TRBJ2-3, is as follows: DVKVTQSSRYLVKRTGEKVFLECVQDMDHENMFWYRQDPGLGLRLIYFSYDVKMKEKGDIPEGYSVSREKKERFSLILESASTNQTSMYLCAITGRGRTDTQYFGPGTRLTVL.

V is TRBV7-6 and J is TRBJ2-1; TRBD1 matches 7 bases. The CDR3 runs to 12 residues. Germline V gives CDR1 SGHVS, CDR2 FNYEAQ. Losses at the gene ends were 1 base for V and 9 bases for J; bases not matched to a gene: 0. The CDR3, as DNA: TGTGCCAGCAGCTTAGAGGGGGCTGAGCAGTTCTTC. Protein product: CASSLEGAEQFF. Combining the CDR3 with reference TRBV7-6 and TRBJ2-1 gives the whole variable domain GAGVSQSPRYKVTKRGQDVALRCDPISGHVSLYWYRQALGQGPEFLTYFNYEAQQDKSGLPNDRFSAERPEGSISTLTIQRTEQRDSAMYRCASSLEGAEQFFGPGTRLTVL.

Worth noting for this clone: At one of its ends the junction is not consistent with the germline gene, which may arise from a read error. The chain couples TRBV7-7 to TRBJ2-5; 9 positions agree with TRBD1. TRBJ2-7 explains the end of the DNA better; the J call may be wrong. CDR1 SSHAT and CDR2 FNYEAQ come from the germline V gene (reference sequence). This CDR3 spans 17 amino acids. Written as DNA, the CDR3 is TGTGCTAGCAGCCCTCGGATTCCGGGACAGGGCTTATACGAGCAGTACTTC. Protein sequence: CASSPRIPGQGLYEQYF.

V and J are TRBV28 and TRBJ1-2, with TRBD1 matching 7 bases. The CDR3 extends over 14 amino acids. Losses at the gene ends were 11 bases for V and 5 bases for J; bases not matched to a gene: 14. CDR1 and CDR2 (germline): MDHEN, SYDVKM. For the CDR3, the DNA is TGTGCCGGAGCACCGATCAGGGGGGATTATGGCTACACCTTC. This codes for CAGAPIRGDYGYTF.

The rearrangement joins TRBV19 to TRBJ2-1, with a weak D call TRBD2 (5 bases). Trimming removed 6 bases from V and 10 bases from J, with 10 bases in between. This CDR3 has 11 amino acids. Germline V CDR1 and CDR2: LNHDA, SQIVND (reference sequence). CDR3 amino acids: CASSTRLEQFF. The CDR3 bases are TGTGCCAGTAGCACTAGATTGGAGCAGTTCTTC.

The table lists this clone with a few counts. DNA of the CDR3: TGTGCCAGCAGCCCGGGACAGGGGGCCGCCGGGGAGCTGTTTTTT. Its translation is CASSPGQGAAGELFF. The chain recombines TRBV6-1 with TRBJ2-2, with 12 positions matching TRBD1. Germline CDR1 MNHNS, CDR2 SASEGT. The length of the CDR3 is 15 residues. Trimming cost V 6 bases and J 6 bases; bases outside gene matches: 5.

The chain joins TRBV6-1 to TRBJ2-2, with 7 bases fitting TRBD1. CDR3 length equals 15 residues. After removal of 6 bases from V and 4 bases from J, the junction contained 8 bases not matched to a gene. Germline V gene lookup returns CDR1 MNHNS and CDR2 SASEGT. The CDR3 sequence: CASRRQGTPTGELFF. CDR3 nucleotides: TGTGCCAGCAGACGACAGGGTACCCCCACCGGGGAGCTGTTTTTT.

The gene calls are TRBV19 and TRBJ1-3, with D maybe TRBD1 (5 bases). The germline gives CDR1 LNHDA, CDR2 SQIVND (reference sequence). Trimming took off 3 bases at V and 4 bases at J, with 13 bases between the two ends. This CDR3 is built from 15 residues. CDR3 residues: CASSMTANGGNTIYF. DNA for the CDR3: TGTGCCAGTAGTATGACAGCTAACGGGGGAAACACCATATATTTT.

The J gene is TRBJ1-3, the V gene TRBV6-6; a weak D match, TRBD1 (6 bases). This CDR3 contains 13 residues. Between the trimmed V and J ends, which lost 8 bases and 4 bases, there was a span of 12 bases. Germline V gene data show CDR1 as MNHNY and CDR2 as SVGAGI (reference sequence). The CDR3 loop reads CASEAGVGNTIYF. In nucleotides, the CDR3 is TGTGCCAGCGAAGCAGGGGTCGGAAACACCATATATTTT.

The chain couples TRBV15 to TRBJ2-7; TRBD1 is a possible D gene (5 bases). Germline V gives CDR1 LNHNV, CDR2 YYDKDF (reference sequence). Trimming left V 6 bases short and J 1 base short, with 10 bases between. The CDR3 consists of 13 residues. CDR3 DNA: TGTGCCACCAGTCAAAGGACATCCTACGAGCAGTACTTC. Its protein product is CATSQRTSYEQYF.

The chain combines TRBV13 with TRBJ2-7; TRBD1 agrees at 8 bases. This CDR3 region has 14 residues. Germline V gene lookup returns CDR1 PRHDT and CDR2 FYEKMQ (reference sequence). V shed 5 bases, J shed 6 bases, and the junction held 9 bases outside the gene matches. The CDR3 sequence: CASSPGQGGLEQYF. In DNA form, the CDR3 reads TGTGCCAGCAGCCCCGGACAGGGTGGCCTCGAGCAGTACTTC.

The rearrangement joins TRBV30 to TRBJ2-1; 11 bases fit TRBD2. The CDR3 loop spans 20 amino acids. V shed 1 base and J 0 bases; nucleotides not matched to a gene: 14. Germline V gene data show CDR1 as GTSNPN and CDR2 as SVGIG (reference sequence). CDR3 sequence (DNA): TGTGCCTGGAGTGGATATGGGCTAGCGGGAGGCATGAGCTCCTACAATGAGCAGTTCTTC. This codes for CAWSGYGLAGGMSSYNEQFF.

The chain combines TRBV7-2 with TRBJ2-7, with unresolved D. This CDR3 has 12 amino acids. Trimming removed 0 bases from V and 3 bases from J, with 3 bases in between. CDR1 is SGHTA and CDR2 is FQGNSA in the germline V gene. CDR3 sequence: CASSLAHYEQYF. DNA for the CDR3: TGTGCCAGCAGCTTAGCTCACTACGAGCAGTACTTC.

V usage is TRBV27 and J usage is TRBJ2-7; TRBD1 aligns across 8 bases. Germline V CDR1 and CDR2: MNHEY, SMNVEV (reference sequence). The V and J ends lost 6 bases and 6 bases, in that order; junction bases with no gene match: 7. The CDR3 is 13 residues long. The DNA of the CDR3 is TGTGCCAGCAGGCGGACAGGGCAAAGCGAGCAGTACTTC. It specifies CASRRTGQSEQYF.

This clone was detected only once. Within the sample, other DNA sequences also encode this same CDR3. The V and J genes are TRBV30 and TRBJ1-5; maybe TRBD1 (5 bases). CDR3 length equals 14 residues. Trimming shortened V by 1 base and J by 2 bases, and 9 bases separated the two germline ends. Germline V gene sequence: CDR1 GTSNPN, CDR2 SVGIG (reference sequence). Here the CDR3 reads CAWSEGPGNQPQHF. The DNA of the CDR3 is TGTGCCTGGAGTGAGGGGCCTGGCAATCAGCCCCAGCATTTT.